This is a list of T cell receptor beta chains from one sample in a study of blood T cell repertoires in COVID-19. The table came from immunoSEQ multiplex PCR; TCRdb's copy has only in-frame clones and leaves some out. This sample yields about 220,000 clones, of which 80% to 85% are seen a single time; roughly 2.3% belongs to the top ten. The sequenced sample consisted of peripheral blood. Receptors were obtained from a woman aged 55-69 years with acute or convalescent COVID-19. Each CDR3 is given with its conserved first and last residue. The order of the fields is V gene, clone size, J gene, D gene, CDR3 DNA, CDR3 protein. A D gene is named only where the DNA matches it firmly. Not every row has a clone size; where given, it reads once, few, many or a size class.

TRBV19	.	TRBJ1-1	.	TGTGCCAGTAGTGCCGCGGGCACTGAAGCTTTCTTT	CASSAAGTEAFF
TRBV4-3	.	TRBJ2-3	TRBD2	TGCGCCAGCAGCCCGCGGCGGGGGAGCACAGATACGCAGTATTTT	CASSPRRGSTDTQYF
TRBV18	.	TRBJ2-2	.	TGTGCCAGCTCCCCGGGTCGTACCGGGGAGCTGTTTTTT	CASSPGRTGELFF
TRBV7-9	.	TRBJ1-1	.	TGTGCCAGCACCCCGCCCGGGGGAATGAACACTGAAGCTTTCTTT	CASTPPGGMNTEAFF
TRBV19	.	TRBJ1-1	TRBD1	TGTGCCAGTAGTGGGACAGCCATGAACACTGAAGCTTTCTTT	CASSGTAMNTEAFF
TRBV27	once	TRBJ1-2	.	TGTGCCAGCAGTTTGACCGGGAGCACAGGCTACACCTTC	CASSLTGSTGYTF
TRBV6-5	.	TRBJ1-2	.	TGTGCCAGCAGCGACAGAGATGGCTACACCTTC	CASSDRDGYTF
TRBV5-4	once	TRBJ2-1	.	TGTGCCAGCAGCTTAAGTACAACCCACGATGAGCAGTTCTTC	CASSLSTTHDEQFF
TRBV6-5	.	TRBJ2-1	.	TGTGCCACCTCGTCGGGGAACTTCTACAATGAGCAGTTCTTC	CATSSGNFYNEQFF
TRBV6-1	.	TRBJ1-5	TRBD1	TGTGCCAGCAGTGCCCAACCGGGACAGGGGAACAATCAGCCCCAGCATTTT	CASSAQPGQGNNQPQHF
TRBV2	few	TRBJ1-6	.	TGTGCCAGCAGCGCGGGACGGCAAAATTCACCCCTCCACTTT	CASSAGRQNSPLHF
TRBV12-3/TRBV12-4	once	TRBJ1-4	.	TGTGCCAGCAGTTTCTCAACTGGTGAAAAACTGTTTTTT	CASSFSTGEKLFF
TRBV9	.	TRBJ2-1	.	TGTGCCAGCAGCGTAGGAGGCAGGGTAGGGGACAATGAGCAGTTCTTC	CASSVGGRVGDNEQFF
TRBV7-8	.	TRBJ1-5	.	TGTGCCAGCAGCTTAGTAGTATTTTCAGGGAGGAATCAGCCCCAGCATTTT	CASSLVVFSGRNQPQHF
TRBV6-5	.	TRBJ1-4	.	TGTGCCAGCACCAACGAGGGGACATTCCAAAAACTGTTTTTT	CASTNEGTFQKLFF
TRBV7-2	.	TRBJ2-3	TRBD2	TGTGCCAGCAGCTTAGGACGGGGGGAATCCGGTCGCACAGATACGCAGTATTTT	CASSLGRGESGRTDTQYF
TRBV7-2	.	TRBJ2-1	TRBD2	TGTGCCAGCAGCCTCACTAGCGGGGGGATCTACAATGAGCAGTTCTTC	CASSLTSGGIYNEQFF
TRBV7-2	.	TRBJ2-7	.	TGTGCCAGCAGCTTAGTACTAGTTGGGGAGCAGTACTTC	CASSLVLVGEQYF
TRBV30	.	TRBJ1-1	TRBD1	TGTGCCTGGGAACAGGGGGGCACTGAAGCTTTCTTT	CAWEQGGTEAFF
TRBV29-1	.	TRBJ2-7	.	TGCAGCGTTGAAGATCTGGAGAAACCCTACGAGCAGTACTTC	CSVEDLEKPYEQYF
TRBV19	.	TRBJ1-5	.	TGTGCCAGTAGTTGGTTAGTCCGTCAGCCCCAGCATTTT	CASSWLVRQPQHF
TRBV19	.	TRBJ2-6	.	TGTGCCAGTAACCCAGGCCGCTCATCTGGGAGCTCTGGGGCCAACGTCCTGACTTTC	CASNPGRSSGSSGANVLTF
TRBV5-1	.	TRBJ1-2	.	TGCGCCAGCAGCTTGGAGGCAGGGGCGTCCTATGGCTACACCTTC	CASSLEAGASYGYTF
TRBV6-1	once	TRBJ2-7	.	TGTGCCAGCAGTGAAGGGGGGCAGGGCCGCTACGAGCAGTACTTC	CASSEGGQGRYEQYF
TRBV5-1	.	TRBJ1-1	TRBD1	TGCGCCAGCAGCCCCGGGACAGGTGAAGCTTTCTTT	CASSPGTGEAFF
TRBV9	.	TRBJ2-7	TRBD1	TGTGCCAGCAGCCCTGGACAGGGTAATCACGAGCAGTACTTC	CASSPGQGNHEQYF
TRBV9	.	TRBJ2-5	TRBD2	TGTGCCAGCAGCTCGGGACTAGCTGTTACCCAGTACTTC	CASSSGLAVTQYF
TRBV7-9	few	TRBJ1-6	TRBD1	TGTGCCAGCAGCCCCGGACAGGGACGGTCACCCCTCCACTTT	CASSPGQGRSPLHF
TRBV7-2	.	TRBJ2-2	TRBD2	TGTGCCAGCAGCTTAACTAGCGGGGGGGTAACCGGGGAGCTGTTTTTT	CASSLTSGGVTGELFF
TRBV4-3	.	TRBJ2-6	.	TGCGCCAGCAGCTCCATTGGGGCCAACGTCCTGACTTTC	CASSSIGANVLTF
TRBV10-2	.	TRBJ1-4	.	TGCGCCAGCAGTGATTCTACAGGGTCGGTGTCTGAAAAACTGTTTTTT	CASSDSTGSVSEKLFF
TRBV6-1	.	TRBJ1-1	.	TGTGCCAGCAGTGAAATCCGACAGAACACTGAAGCTTTCTTT	CASSEIRQNTEAFF
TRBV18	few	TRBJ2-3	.	TGTGCCAGCTCTTTCGGGGTAGCGGGCACAGATACGCAGTATTTT	CASSFGVAGTDTQYF
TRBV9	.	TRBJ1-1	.	TGTGCCAGCAGCTCTCAGGACACTGAAGCTTTCTTT	CASSSQDTEAFF
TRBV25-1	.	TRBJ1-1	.	TGTGCCAGCAGCACACAGGGGAACACTGAAGCTTTCTTT	CASSTQGNTEAFF
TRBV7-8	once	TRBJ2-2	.	TGTGCCAGCAGCCTGGGGCAGACGAACACCGGGGAGCTGTTTTTT	CASSLGQTNTGELFF
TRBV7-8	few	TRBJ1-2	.	TGTGCCAGCAGCTTGGTGAGGGAGGGAATCTATGGCTACACCTTC	CASSLVREGIYGYTF
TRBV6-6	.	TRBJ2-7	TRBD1	TGTGCCAGCAGCCGGGACAGGGGCTACGAGCAGTACTTC	CASSRDRGYEQYF
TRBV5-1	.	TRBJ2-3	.	TGCGCCAGCAGCATTCGAGGACAAGGGGGAGATACGCAGTATTTT	CASSIRGQGGDTQYF
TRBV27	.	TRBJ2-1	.	TGTGCCAGCAGTTTCGGACTCGTTCAGTTCTATGAGCAGTTCTTC	CASSFGLVQFYEQFF